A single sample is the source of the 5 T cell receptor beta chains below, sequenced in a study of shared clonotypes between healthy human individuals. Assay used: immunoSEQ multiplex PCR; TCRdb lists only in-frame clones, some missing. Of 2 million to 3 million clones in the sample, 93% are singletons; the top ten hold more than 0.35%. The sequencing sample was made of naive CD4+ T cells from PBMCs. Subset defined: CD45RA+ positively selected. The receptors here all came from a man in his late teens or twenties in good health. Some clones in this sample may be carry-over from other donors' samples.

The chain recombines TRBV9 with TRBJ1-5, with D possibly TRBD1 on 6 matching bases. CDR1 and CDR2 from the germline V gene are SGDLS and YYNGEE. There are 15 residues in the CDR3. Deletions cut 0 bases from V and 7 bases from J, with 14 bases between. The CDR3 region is CASSVGQGLDQPQHF. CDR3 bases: TGTGCCAGCAGCGTAGGTCAGGGGCTCGACCAGCCCCAGCATTTT. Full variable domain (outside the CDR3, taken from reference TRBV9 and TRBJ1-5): DSGVTQTPKHLITATGQRVTLRCSPRSGDLSVYWYQQSLDQGLQFLIQYYNGEERAKGNILERFSAQQFPDLHSELNLSSLELGDSALYFCASSVGQGLDQPQHFGDGTRLSIL.

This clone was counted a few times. CDR3: CASSEGGRPEAFF. CDR3 bases: TGTGCCAGCAGTGAAGGAGGGAGGCCTGAAGCTTTCTTT. The V gene is TRBV6-1, the J gene TRBJ1-1, with D unclear. Germline-derived CDR1 and CDR2 are MNHNS and SASEGT. There are 13 residues in the CDR3. Trimming pared 1 base from V and 6 bases from J, leaving 9 bases between.

Written as DNA, the CDR3 is TGTGCCAGCACCGGCGGGGTCTACAATGAGCAGTTCTTC. This encodes CASTGGVYNEQFF. V and J are TRBV28 and TRBJ2-1; D perhaps matches TRBD2 (6 bases). The germline V gene has CDR1 MDHEN and CDR2 SYDVKM. Between the trimmed V and J ends, which lost 7 bases and 3 bases, there was a span of 10 bases. The CDR3 has 13 amino acids.

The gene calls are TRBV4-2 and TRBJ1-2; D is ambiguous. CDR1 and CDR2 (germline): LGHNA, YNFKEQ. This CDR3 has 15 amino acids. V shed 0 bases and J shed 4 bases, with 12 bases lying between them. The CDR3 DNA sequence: TGTGCCAGCAGCCAAGATTCAGCCACCCCCTATGGCTACACCTTC. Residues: CASSQDSATPYGYTF.

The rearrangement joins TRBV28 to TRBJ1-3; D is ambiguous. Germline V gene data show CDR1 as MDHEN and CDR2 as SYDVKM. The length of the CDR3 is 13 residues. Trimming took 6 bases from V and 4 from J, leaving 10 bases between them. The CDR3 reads CASRVSAGNTIYF. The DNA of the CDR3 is TGTGCCAGCAGGGTCTCTGCGGGAAACACCATATATTTT.